This record looks at one TCR beta chain sequence and its context. Its target is not known. Gene names are the mouse ones. The sample is drawn from a study of tissue T cells after allogeneic stem cell transplantation. Study results and caveats: Blood and spleen captured only part of the tissue TCR repertoire. Shared clones across patients were few; motif clustering revealed tissue-specific shared signatures.

TCRbeta CDR3 was sequenced at survey depth with template counts. TCRdb's table, derived via immunoSEQ multiplex PCR, lists solely in-frame clones and lacks some. The sample holds 8,500 to 9,500 clones, 45% to 50% seen once. Time point in this sample: mouse harvest day 7 after allogeneic transplant. Each mouse received 10^7 T-cell-depleted marrow cells plus 10^6 splenic CD5+ T cells by tail vein. B6 (H2b) cells into BALB/c (H2d) mice; tissues taken at day 7 or 14. The sample comprised gut tissue. This TCR came from a female BALB/c mouse given C57BL/6 T cells with graft-versus-host disease after an allogeneic hematopoietic cell transplant.

CDR3 loop: CASSFWGTNTGQLYF. Partial CDR3 DNA: TGTGCAAGCAGCTTCTGGGGGACAAACACCGGGCAGCTCTAC. The gene calls are TRBV16 and TRBJ2-2; 7 bases are shared with TRBD2. The read stops 1 residue short of the end of the CDR3; the missing end is completed from the germline J gene. The germline V gene has CDR1 SGHSA and CDR2 FRNQAP. This CDR3 region has 15 residues. Trimming removed 3 bases from V and 0 bases from J; junction bases left unmatched: 1.